This TCR beta chain derives from a study of shared clonotypes between healthy human individuals. Authors' data handling: ImmunoSEQ output held junction-only sequences without quality scores, so filtering differed. Using immunoSEQ multiplex PCR, the repertoire was profiled, and TCRdb retains in-frame clones only, with some absent. D and trimming come from the DNA, and the V and J calls and clone size come from that table. The table has around 2,000,000 clones, approximately 95% seen once. In regard to this clone: The antigen is undetermined.

The naive CD8 subset, CD45RO-negative cells positively selected for CCR7, excluded terminally differentiated effector memory CD45RA+ cells. Study results and caveats: The study found lower generation probabilities in non-shared clonotypes than in those shared by all four donors.

The CDR3 covers 11 residues. The V and J genes are TRBV21-1 and TRBJ1-5; TRBD1 reflects the table's D call only, with no check against the DNA. TRBV21-1 corresponds to a pseudogene. This receptor was obtained from a man aged 18-30 years in good health. Sequenced material: naive CD8+ T cells sorted from blood. The CDR3 reads CASLRQATQHF. CDR3 sequence (DNA): TGTGCCAGTCTCAGACAGGCCACCCAGCATTTT.